The clone carrying this TCR beta chain was observed a few times. The target antigen is unknown. The time point here: baseline, week 1 (first vaccination visit). The treatment here: pre-vaccination baseline after standard-of-care therapy. With V trimmed by 5 bases and J by 1 base, 18 bases remained unmatched. The CDR3 consists of 21 residues. Germline-derived CDR1 and CDR2 are SGHTA and FQGTGA. Here immunoSEQ multiplex PCR was the method, and the copy in TCRdb shows in-frame clones only, minus some. The sample lists approximately 54,000 clones, about four fifths occurring once. This record comes from a study of a mutant IDH1 vaccine in newly diagnosed glioma. Study-wide points: It was more than 80% of patients that developed vaccine-induced immune responses.

The chain has TRBV7-3 and TRBJ2-2, with 11 bases fitting TRBD2. The origin of this receptor is a man aged 18 to 30 with glioma. The sequences come from PBMCs, collected from a glioma patient treated with radiotherapy, temozolomide or both. The DNA of the CDR3 is TGTGCCAGCAGCCCGCGGGGACTAGCGGAGATCAAGAAGGGGAACACCGGGGAGCTGTTTTTT. Its translation: CASSPRGLAEIKKGNTGELFF.